This T cell receptor beta chain was captured in a study of blood T cell repertoires in COVID-19. Individuals drawn from 20 to 25 US areas were roughly 18 to 95 years old. The CDR3 length is 15 residues. The ends lost 0 bases at V and 9 bases at J; junction bases unmatched: 4. Per germline, CDR1 GTSNPN and CDR2 SVGIG (reference sequence). In the authors' methods: The assay estimated nucleated cells by amplifying reference gene primers. Assay: immunoSEQ multiplex PCR; the TCRdb copy retains only in-frame clones and omits some. V, J and clone size are taken as reported in that table, and D and trimming were inferred from the DNA itself. Of a few hundred thousand clones listed, 70% to 90% are singletons.

The chain uses TRBV30 and TRBJ1-6; TRBD1 matches at 11 bases. The TCR comes from a woman in her 30s who had recovered from COVID-19. The material sequenced was PBMCs or T cells enriched from blood (not recorded which). The CDR3 sequence is CAWSVRGTGGSPLHF. The DNA for the CDR3 is TGTGCCTGGAGTGTACGTGGGACAGGGGGTTCACCCCTCCACTTT.